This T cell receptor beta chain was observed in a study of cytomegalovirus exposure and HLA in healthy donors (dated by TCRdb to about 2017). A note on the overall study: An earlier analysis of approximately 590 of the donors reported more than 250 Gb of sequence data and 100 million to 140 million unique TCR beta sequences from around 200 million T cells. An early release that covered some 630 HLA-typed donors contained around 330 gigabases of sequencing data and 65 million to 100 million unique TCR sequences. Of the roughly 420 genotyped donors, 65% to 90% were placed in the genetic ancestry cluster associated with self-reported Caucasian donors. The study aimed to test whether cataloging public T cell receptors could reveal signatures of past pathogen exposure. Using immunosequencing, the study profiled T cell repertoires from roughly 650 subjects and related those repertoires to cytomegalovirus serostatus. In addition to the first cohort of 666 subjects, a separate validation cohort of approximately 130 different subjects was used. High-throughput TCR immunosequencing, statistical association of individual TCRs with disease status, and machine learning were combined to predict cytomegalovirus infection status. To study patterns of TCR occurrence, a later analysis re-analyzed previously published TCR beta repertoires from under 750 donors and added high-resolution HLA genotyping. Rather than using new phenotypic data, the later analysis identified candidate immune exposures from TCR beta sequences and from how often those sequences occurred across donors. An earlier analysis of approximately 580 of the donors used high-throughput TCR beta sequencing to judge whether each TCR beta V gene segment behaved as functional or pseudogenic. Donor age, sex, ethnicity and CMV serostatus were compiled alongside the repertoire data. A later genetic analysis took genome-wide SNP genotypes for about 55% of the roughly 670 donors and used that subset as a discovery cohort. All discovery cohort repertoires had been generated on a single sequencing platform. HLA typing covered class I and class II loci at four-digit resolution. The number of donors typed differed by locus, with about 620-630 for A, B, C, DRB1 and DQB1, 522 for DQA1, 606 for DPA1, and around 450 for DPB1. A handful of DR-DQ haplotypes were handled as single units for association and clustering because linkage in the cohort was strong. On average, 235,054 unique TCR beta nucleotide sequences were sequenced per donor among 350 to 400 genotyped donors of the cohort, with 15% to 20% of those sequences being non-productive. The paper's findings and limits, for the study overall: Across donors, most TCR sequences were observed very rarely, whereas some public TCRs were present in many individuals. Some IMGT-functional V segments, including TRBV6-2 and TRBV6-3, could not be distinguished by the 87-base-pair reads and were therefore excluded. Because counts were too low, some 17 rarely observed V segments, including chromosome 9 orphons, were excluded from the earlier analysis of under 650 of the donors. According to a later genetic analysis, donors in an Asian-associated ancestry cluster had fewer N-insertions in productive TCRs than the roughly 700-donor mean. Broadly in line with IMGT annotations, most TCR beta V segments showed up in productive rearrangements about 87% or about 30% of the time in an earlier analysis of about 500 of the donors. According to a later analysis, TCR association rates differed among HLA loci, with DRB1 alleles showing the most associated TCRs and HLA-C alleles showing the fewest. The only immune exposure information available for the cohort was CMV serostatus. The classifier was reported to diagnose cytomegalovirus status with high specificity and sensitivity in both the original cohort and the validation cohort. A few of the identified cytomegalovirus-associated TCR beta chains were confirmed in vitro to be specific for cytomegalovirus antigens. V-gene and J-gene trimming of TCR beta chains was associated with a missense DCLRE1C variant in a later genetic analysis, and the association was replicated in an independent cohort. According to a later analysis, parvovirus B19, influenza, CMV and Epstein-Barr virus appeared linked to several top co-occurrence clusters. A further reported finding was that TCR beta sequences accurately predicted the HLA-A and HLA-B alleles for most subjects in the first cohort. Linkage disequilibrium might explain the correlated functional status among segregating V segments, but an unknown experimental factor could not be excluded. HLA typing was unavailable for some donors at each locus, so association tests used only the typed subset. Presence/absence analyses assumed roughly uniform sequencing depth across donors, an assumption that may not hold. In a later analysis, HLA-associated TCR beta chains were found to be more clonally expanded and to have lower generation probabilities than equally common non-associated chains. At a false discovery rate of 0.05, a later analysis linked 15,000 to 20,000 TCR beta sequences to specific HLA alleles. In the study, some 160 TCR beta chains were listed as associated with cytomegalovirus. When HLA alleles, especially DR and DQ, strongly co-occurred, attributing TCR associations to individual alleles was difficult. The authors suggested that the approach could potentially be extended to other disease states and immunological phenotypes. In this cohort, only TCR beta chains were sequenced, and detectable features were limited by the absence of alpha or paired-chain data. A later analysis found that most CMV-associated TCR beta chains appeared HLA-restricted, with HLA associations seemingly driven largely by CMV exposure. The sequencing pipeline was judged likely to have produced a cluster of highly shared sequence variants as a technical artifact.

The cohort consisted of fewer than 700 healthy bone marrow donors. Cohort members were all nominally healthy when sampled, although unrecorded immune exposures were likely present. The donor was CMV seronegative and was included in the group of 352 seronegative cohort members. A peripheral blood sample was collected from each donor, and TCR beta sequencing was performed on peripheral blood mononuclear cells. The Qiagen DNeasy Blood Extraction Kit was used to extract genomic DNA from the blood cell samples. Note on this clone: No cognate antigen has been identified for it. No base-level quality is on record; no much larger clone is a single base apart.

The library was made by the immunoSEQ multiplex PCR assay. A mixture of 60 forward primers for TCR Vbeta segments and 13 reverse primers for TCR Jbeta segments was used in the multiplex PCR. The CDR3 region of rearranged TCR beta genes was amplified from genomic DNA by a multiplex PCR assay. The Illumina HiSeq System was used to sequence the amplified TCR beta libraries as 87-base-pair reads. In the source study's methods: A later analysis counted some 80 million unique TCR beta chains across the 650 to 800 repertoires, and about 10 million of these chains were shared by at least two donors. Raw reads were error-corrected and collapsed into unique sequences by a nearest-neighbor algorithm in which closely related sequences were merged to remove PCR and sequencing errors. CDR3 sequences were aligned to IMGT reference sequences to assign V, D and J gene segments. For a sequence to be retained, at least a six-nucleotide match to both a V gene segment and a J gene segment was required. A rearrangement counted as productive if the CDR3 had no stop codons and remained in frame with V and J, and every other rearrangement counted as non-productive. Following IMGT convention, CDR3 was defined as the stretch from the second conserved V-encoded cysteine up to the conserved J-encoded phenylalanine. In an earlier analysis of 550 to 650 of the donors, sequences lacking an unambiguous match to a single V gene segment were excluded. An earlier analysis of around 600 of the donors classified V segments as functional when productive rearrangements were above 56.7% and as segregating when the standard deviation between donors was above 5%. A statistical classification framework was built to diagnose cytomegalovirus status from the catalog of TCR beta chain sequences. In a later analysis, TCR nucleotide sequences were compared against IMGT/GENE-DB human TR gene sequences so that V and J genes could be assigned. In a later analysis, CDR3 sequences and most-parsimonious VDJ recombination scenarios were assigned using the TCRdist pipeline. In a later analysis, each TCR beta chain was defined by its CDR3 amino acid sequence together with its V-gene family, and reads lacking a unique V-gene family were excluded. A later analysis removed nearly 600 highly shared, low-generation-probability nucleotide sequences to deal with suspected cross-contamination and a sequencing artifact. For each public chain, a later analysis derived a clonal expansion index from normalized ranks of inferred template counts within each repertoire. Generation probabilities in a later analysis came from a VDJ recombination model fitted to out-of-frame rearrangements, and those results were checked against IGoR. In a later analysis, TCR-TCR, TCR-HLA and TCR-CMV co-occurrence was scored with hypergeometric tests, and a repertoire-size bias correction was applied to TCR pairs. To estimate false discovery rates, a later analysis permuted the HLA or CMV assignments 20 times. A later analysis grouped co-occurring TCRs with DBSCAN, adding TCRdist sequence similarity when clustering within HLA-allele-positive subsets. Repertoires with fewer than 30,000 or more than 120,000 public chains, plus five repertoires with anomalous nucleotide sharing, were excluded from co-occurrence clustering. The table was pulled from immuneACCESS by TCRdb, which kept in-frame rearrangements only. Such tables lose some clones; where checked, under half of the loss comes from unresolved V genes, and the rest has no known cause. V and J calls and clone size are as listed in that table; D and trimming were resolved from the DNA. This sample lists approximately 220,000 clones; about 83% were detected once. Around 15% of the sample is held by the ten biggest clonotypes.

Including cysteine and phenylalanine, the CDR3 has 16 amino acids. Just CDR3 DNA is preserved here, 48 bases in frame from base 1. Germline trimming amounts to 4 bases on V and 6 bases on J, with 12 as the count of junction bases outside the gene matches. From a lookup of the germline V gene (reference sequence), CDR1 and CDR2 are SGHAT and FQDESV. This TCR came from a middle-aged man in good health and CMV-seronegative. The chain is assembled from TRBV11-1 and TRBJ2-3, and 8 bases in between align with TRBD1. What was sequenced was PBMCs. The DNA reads TGTGCCAGCAGCTCGATTTTGGACAGGGAAACCGATACGCAGTATTTT. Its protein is CASSSILDRETDTQYF.